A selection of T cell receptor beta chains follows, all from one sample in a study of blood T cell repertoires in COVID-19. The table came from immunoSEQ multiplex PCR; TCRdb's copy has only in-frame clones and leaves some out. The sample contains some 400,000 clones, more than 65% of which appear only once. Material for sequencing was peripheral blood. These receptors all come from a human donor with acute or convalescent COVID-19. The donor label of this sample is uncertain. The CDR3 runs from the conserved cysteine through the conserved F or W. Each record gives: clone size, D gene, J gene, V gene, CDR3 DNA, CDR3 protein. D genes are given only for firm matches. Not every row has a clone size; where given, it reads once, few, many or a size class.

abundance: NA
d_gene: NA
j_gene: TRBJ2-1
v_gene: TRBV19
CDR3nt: TGTGCCAGTAGTGCCCTAGACGGGATGGGGGAGCAGTTCTTC
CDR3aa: CASSALDGMGEQFF

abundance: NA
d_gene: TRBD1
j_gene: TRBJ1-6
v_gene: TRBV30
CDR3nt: TGTGCCTGGAACCTGGAGACAGGGGGGTCACCCCTCCACTTT
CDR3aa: CAWNLETGGSPLHF

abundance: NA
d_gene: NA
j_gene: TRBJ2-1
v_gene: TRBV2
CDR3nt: TGTGCCAGCAAGGAGGAACCACCGAATGAGCAGTTCTTC
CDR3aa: CASKEEPPNEQFF

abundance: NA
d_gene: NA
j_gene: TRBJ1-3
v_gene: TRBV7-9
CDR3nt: TGTGCCAGCAGCCTATTGGGAGGAAACTCTGGAAACACCATATATTTT
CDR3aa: CASSLLGGNSGNTIYF

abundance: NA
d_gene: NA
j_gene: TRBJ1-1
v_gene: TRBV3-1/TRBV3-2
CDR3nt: TGTGCCAGCAGCCAAGGAACCGGGACTGAAGCTTTCTTT
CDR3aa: CASSQGTGTEAFF

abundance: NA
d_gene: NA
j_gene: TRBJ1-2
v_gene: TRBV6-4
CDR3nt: TGTGCCAGCAGTAAGGAAGAGGGCCAATATGGCTACACCTTC
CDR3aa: CASSKEEGQYGYTF

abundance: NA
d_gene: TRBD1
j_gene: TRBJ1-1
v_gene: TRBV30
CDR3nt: TGTGCCTGGGCCCCCTGGACAGGCCACGGTGGGGCTTTCTTT
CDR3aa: CAWAPWTGHGGAFF

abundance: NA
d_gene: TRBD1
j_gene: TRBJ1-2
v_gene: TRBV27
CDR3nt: TGTGCCAGCAGTCCCCAGGGACAGGGTGGTTATGGCTACACCTTC
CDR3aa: CASSPQGQGGYGYTF

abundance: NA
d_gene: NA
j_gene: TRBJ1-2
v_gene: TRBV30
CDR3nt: TGTGCCTGGAGTCAGCAGGGATTCTATGGCTACACCTTC
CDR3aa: CAWSQQGFYGYTF

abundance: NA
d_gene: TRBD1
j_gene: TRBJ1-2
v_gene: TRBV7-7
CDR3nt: TGTGCCAGCAGCCCTTTGACAGGGGTAATCGGTGGCTACACCTTC
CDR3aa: CASSPLTGVIGGYTF

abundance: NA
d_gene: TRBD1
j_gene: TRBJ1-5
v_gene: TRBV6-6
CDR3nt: TGTGCCAGCAGTTCAGACCACAGGGGTCAGCATTTT
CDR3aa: CASSSDHRGQHF

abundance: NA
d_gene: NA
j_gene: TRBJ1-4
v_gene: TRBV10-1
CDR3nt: TGCGCCAGCAGTGAGTCTACCGGAAAACTGTTTTTT
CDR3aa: CASSESTGKLFF

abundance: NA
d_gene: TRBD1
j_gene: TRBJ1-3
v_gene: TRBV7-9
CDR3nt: TGTGCCAGCAGCCCGCCCAAGACAGGGGACAGCTCTGGAAACACCATATATTTT
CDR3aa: CASSPPKTGDSSGNTIYF

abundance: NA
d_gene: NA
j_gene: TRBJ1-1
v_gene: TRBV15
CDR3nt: TGTGCCACCAGCACAAGGCGCACAGGTACCACGAACACTGAAGCTTTCTTT
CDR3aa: CATSTRRTGTTNTEAFF

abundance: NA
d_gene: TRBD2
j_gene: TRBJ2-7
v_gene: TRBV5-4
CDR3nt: TGTGCCAGCAGCTTGGGAGTTAGCGGGGTCTCCGAGCAGTACTTC
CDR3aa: CASSLGVSGVSEQYF

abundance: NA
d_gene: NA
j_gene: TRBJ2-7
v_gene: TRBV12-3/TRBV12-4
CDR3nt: TGTGCCAGCAGTTCCACTAGCTCACGGCAGTACTTC
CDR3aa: CASSSTSSRQYF

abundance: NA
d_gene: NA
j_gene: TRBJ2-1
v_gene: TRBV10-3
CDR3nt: TGTGCCATCAGGCGTCTAGATGAGCAGTTCTTC
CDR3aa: CAIRRLDEQFF

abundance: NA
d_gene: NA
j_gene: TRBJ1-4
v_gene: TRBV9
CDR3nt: TGTGCCAGCAGCTCCGGGCCTCAGCGGAATGAAAAACTGTTTTTT
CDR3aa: CASSSGPQRNEKLFF

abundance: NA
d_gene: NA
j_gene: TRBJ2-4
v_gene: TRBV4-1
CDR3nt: TGCGCCAGCAGCCAAGTCTTTGAGCTAGCGCTTGAAGCCAAAAACATTCAGTACTTC
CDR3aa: CASSQVFELALEAKNIQYF

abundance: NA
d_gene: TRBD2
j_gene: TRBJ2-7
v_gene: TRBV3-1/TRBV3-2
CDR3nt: TGTGCCAGCAGCCGGTTGGCTAGCGGGAGTACCAATGAGCAGTACTTC
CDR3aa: CASSRLASGSTNEQYF

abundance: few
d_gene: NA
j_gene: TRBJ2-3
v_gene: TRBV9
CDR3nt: TGTGCCAGCAGCGTAGGCGGGGCTAGTACGCAGTATTTT
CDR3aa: CASSVGGASTQYF

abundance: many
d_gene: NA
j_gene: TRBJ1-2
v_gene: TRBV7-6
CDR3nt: TGTGCCAGCAGCTTAGGAGGTGGAGGGTCCCCTTATGGCTACACCTTC
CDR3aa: CASSLGGGGSPYGYTF

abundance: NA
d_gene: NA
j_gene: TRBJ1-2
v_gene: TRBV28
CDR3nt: TGTGCCAGCAGTTCGCCCTATGGGGGGTACTATGGCTACACCTTC
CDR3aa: CASSSPYGGYYGYTF

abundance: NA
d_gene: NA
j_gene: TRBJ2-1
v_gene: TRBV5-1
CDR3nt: TGCGCCAGCAGCCCGGACGGGGGTGCCTACAATGAGCAGTTCTTC
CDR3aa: CASSPDGGAYNEQFF

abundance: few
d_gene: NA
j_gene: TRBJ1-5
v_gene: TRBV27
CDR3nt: TGTGCCAGCAGTTTTAGGGGGTTTGAGGGGCCCCAGCCCCAGCATTTT
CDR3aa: CASSFRGFEGPQPQHF

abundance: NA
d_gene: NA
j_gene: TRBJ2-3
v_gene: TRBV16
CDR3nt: TGTGCCAGCAGCCAAGGACAACTCCTTAGCACAGATACGCAGTATTTT
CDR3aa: CASSQGQLLSTDTQYF

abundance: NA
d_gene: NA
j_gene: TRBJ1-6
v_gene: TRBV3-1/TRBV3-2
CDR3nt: TGTGCCAGCAGCCTCAACCCGATAGTGGATTCACCCCTCCACTTT
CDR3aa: CASSLNPIVDSPLHF

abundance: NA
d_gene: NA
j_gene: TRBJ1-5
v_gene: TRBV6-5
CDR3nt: TGTGCCAGCAGTCCTGGCGGGGGGGGCAATCAGCCCCAGCATTTT
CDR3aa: CASSPGGGGNQPQHF

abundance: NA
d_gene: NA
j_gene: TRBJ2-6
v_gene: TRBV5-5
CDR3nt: TGTGCCAGCAGCTTGTCGGGGACAAGCTTCTCTGGGGCCAACGTCCTGACTTTC
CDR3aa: CASSLSGTSFSGANVLTF

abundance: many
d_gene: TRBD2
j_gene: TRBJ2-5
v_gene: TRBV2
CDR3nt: TGTGCCAGCGTACTAGCGGGAGTGGGGGAGACCCAGTACTTC
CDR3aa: CASVLAGVGETQYF

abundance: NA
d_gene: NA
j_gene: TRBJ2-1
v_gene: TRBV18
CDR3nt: TGTGCCAGCTCACCATCCCACGGGTCCTACAATGAGCAGTTCTTC
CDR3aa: CASSPSHGSYNEQFF

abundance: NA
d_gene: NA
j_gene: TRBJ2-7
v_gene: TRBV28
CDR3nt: TGTGCCAGCAGTTTACGCCAAGGGGCCTACGAGCAGTACTTC
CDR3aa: CASSLRQGAYEQYF

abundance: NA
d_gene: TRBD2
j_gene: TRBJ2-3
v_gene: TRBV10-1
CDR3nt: TGCGCCAGCAGTGAGTCGGGACTAGCGGGAGTCGATACGCAGTATTTT
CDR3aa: CASSESGLAGVDTQYF

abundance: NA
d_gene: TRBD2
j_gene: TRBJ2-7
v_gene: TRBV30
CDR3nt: TGTGCCTGGAGTGGGGGGGGGAGGTACGAGCAGTACTTC
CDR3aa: CAWSGGGRYEQYF

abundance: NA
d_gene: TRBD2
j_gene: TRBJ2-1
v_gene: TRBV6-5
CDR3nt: TGTGCCAGCAGTCCCAGCGGGAGTCGACGTGAGCAGTTCTTC
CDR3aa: CASSPSGSRREQFF

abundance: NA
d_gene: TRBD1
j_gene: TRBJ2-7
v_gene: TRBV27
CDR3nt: TGTGCCAGCAGACCCCCGGGACAGGGTTACGAGCAGTACTTC
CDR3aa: CASRPPGQGYEQYF

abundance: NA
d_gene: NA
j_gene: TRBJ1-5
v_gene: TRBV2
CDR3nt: TGTGCCAGCAGTGTTGATAGGGGAAGCAATCAGCCCCAGCATTTT
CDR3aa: CASSVDRGSNQPQHF

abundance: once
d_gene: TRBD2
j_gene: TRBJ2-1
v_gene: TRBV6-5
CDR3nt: TGTGCCAGCAGAGGAACGACTAGCGCCGATGAGCAGTTCTTC
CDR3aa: CASRGTTSADEQFF

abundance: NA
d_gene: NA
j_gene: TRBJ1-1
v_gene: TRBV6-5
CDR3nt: TGTGCCAGCAGCCCCGCGGGTGGTGAAGCTTTCTTT
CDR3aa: CASSPAGGEAFF

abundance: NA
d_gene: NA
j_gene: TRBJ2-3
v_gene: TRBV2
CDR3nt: TGTGCCAGCAGCAGAGGGATTCGCACAGATACGCAGTATTTT
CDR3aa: CASSRGIRTDTQYF

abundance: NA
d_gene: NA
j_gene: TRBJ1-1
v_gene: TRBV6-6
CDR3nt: TGTGCCAGCAGCAGGGATTACACTGAAGCTTTCTTT
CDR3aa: CASSRDYTEAFF

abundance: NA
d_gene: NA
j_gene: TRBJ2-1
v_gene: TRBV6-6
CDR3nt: TGTGCCAGCAGTACCGCCCGACAATACCCTGATGAGCAGTTCTTC
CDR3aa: CASSTARQYPDEQFF

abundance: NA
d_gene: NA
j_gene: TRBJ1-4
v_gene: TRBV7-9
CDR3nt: TGTGCCAGCAGCTTAGCGTCAGGGTCTAATGAAAAACTGTTTTTT
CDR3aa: CASSLASGSNEKLFF

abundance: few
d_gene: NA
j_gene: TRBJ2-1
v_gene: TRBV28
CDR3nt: TGTGCCAGCACAGGTTACGCAAGCTCCTACAATGAGCAGTTCTTC
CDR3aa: CASTGYASSYNEQFF

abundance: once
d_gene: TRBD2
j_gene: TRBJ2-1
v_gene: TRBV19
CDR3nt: TGTGCCAGTAGTATGGGACTAGCGTTGGGGAATGAGCAGTTCTTC
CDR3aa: CASSMGLALGNEQFF

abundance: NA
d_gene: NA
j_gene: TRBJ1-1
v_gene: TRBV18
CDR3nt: TGTGCCAGCTCCCTTAAGAGCATGAACACTGAAGCTTTCTTT
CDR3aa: CASSLKSMNTEAFF

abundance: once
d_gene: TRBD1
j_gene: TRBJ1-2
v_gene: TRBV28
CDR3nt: TGTGCCAGCAGTTACAGGGGCAGGGACTATGGCTACACCTTC
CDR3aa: CASSYRGRDYGYTF

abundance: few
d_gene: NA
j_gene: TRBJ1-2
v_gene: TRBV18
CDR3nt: TGTGCCAGCTCAGCTCCAGGGGTCTATGGCTACACCTTC
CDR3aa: CASSAPGVYGYTF

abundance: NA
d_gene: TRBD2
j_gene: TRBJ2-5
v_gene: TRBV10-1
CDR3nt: TGCGCCAGCAGTGAGGGAGGACTAGCGGCCCAGTACTTC
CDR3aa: CASSEGGLAAQYF

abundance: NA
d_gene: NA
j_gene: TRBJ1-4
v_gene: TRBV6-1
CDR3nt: TGTGCCAGCAGTGAATGGTCCAGGCCCCCCGGTGAAAAACTGTTTTTT
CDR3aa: CASSEWSRPPGEKLFF

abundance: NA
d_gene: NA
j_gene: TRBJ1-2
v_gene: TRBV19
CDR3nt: TGTGCCAGTAGTATCTCCCAGGGAGGCACCTTC
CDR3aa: CASSISQGGTF

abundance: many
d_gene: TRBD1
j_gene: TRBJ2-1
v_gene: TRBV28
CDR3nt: TGTGCCAGCAGGGTGGGGACAGGCGGGATCAATGAGCAGTTCTTC
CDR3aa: CASRVGTGGINEQFF

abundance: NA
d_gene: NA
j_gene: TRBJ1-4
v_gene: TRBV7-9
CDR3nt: TGTGCCAGCAGCGCAGGGAATGGTGAAAAACTGTTTTTT
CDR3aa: CASSAGNGEKLFF